The 32 T cell receptor beta chains below come from one sample, sequenced in a study of T cell clones after liver transplantation. The data were produced by immunoSEQ multiplex PCR, yet TCRdb's version contains in-frame clones alone and is incomplete. The sample gives about 74,000 clones, over 70% of which show up once; about 0.64% is in the top ten. The sequenced sample was CD4+ T cells from blood, obtained before liver transplant. These receptors came from a human donor who received a liver transplant.

The gene calls are TRBV11-2 and TRBJ2-7; D is undetermined. The CDR3 sequence is 15 residues long. Germline CDR1 and CDR2: SGHAT and FQNNGV. V lost 4 bases, J lost 0 bases, and 13 bases lay in between. The CDR3 loop reads CASSSLRRLSYEQYF. The CDR3 DNA follows: TGTGCCAGCAGCTCCTTGAGGAGACTCTCCTACGAGCAGTACTTC.

The rearrangement uses TRBV5-4 and TRBJ1-5, with 10 bases aligning to TRBD1. Per the germline V gene, CDR1 is SGHNT and CDR2 is YYREEE (reference sequence). The junction had 5 bases not matched to a gene; V was cut back by 0 bases and J by 5 bases. The CDR3 spans 16 residues. The CDR3 loop is CASSLGGDRGDQPQHF. The CDR3 coding sequence is TGTGCCAGCAGCTTGGGGGGGGACAGGGGCGATCAGCCCCAGCATTTT. Looking up the rest from reference TRBV5-4 and TRBJ1-5 gives the full variable domain: ETGVTQSPTHLIKTRGQQVTLRCSSQSGHNTVSWYQQALGQGPQFIFQYYREEENGRGNFPPRFSGLQFPNYSSELNVNALELDDSALYLCASSLGGDRGDQPQHFGDGTRLSIL.

In this sample, this clone turned up a few times. The chain is built from TRBV9 and TRBJ2-7; D is perhaps TRBD2 (5 bases). CDR1 SGDLS and CDR2 YYNGEE come from the germline V gene. Trimming cost V 0 bases and J 2 bases, with 18 bases left between them. CDR3 length: 17 residues. The CDR3 DNA reads TGTGCCAGCAGCGTAGGCTGGGGTGAGGGCAGAACCTACGAGCAGTACTTC. It yields the protein CASSVGWGEGRTYEQYF. The variable domain in full, with the rest retrieved from reference TRBV9 and TRBJ2-7, is DSGVTQTPKHLITATGQRVTLRCSPRSGDLSVYWYQQSLDQGLQFLIQYYNGEERAKGNILERFSAQQFPDLHSELNLSSLELGDSALYFCASSVGWGEGRTYEQYFGPGTRLTVT.

The J gene is TRBJ1-1, the V gene TRBV5-1; the match to TRBD1 covers 7 bases. Per germline, CDR1 SGHRS and CDR2 YFSETQ. The CDR3 is made up of 15 amino acids. The junction had 11 bases not matched to a gene; V was cut back by 5 bases and J by 4 bases. CDR3: CASRPLTGVGTEAFF. Here the CDR3 DNA reads TGCGCCAGCAGACCACTCACAGGGGTGGGCACTGAAGCTTTCTTT.

CDR3 loop: CASSQDPGSYPGNTIYF. DNA for the CDR3: TGCGCCAGCAGCCAAGATCCAGGCTCCTATCCTGGAAACACCATATATTTT. V usage is TRBV4-1 and J usage is TRBJ1-3, with D hard to call. The germline gives CDR1 MGHRA, CDR2 YSYEKL. V gave up 0 bases and J gave up 2 bases, with 14 bases separating them. The CDR3 is 17 residues long.

To note about this clone: This could be a read error, since a much larger clone is one nucleotide away. The chain combines TRBV5-6 with TRBJ1-1; unclear D gene. From germline, CDR1 is SGHDT and CDR2 YYEEEE. Deletions cut 3 bases from V and 0 bases from J, with 9 bases between. This CDR3 comprises 14 residues. The CDR3 loop reads CASSWHGMNTEAFF. The CDR3 region has the DNA TGTGCCAGCAGCTGGCATGGGATGAACACTGAAGCTTTCTTT.

The chain is built from TRBV29-1 and TRBJ2-1, with 13 bases matching TRBD2. The germline CDR1 and CDR2 sequences are SQVTM and ANQGSEA. With 3 bases clipped from V and 0 bases from J, the junction kept 8 bases outside the gene matches. The CDR3 loop spans 18 amino acids. The CDR3 nucleotides are TGCAGCGTTGACCCCGGACTAGCGGGAGTGGGCTCCTACAATGAGCAGTTCTTC. This translates into CSVDPGLAGVGSYNEQFF.

This chain uses TRBV5-1 with TRBJ2-3, with a weak D call TRBD1 (6 bases). V dropped 3 bases and J dropped 7 bases, with 15 bases sitting between them. Germline CDR1 SGHRS, CDR2 YFSETQ. The CDR3 consists of 14 residues. CDR3 sequence: CASSSVLGGNTQYF. Written as DNA, the CDR3 is TGCGCCAGCAGCTCCGTCTTAGGGGGAAATACGCAGTATTTT.

By proportion, this clone is medium-sized. The CDR3 DNA reads TGCGCCAGCAGCCAAGTGGATTTGGTCGCGAACACTGAAGCTTTCTTT. It codes for CASSQVDLVANTEAFF. The chain combines TRBV4-1 with TRBJ1-1; no clear D gene. Germline V gene lookup returns CDR1 MGHRA and CDR2 YSYEKL. Between the trimmed V and J ends, which lost 1 base and 1 base, there was a span of 13 bases. This CDR3 has 16 residues.

The chain links TRBV18 to TRBJ2-6; D possibly corresponds to TRBD2 (7 bases). Looked up from germline, CDR1 is KGHSH and CDR2 is LQKENI. The CDR3 totals 19 residues. V dropped 2 bases and J dropped 7 bases, with 24 bases sitting between them. CDR3 region: CASSPFGGGVEFGANVLTF. The CDR3 DNA reads TGTGCCAGCTCACCATTTGGCGGGGGCGTGGAGTTCGGAGCCAACGTCCTGACTTTC.

The chain uses TRBV28 and TRBJ1-1, with a possible D match to TRBD1 (5 bases). V was pared by 2 bases and J by 6 bases, with 19 bases between. This CDR3 has 16 amino acids. Germline CDR1 reads MDHEN; CDR2 reads SYDVKM. This CDR3 is CASSLPIIGRDSEAFF. Here the CDR3 DNA reads TGTGCCAGCAGTTTACCGATTATCGGCAGGGACTCTGAAGCTTTCTTT.

V and J are TRBV7-9 and TRBJ1-1, with D maybe TRBD1 (5 bases). Germline V gene lookup returns CDR1 SEHNR and CDR2 FQNEAQ (reference sequence). This CDR3 has 15 amino acids. Trimming removed 1 base from V and 2 bases from J, with 11 bases in between. For the CDR3, the DNA is TGTGCCAGCAGCTTAGGGGGCCTGAGAAACACTGAAGCTTTCTTT. Its translation: CASSLGGLRNTEAFF. The entire variable domain, with the rest obtained from reference TRBV7-9 and TRBJ1-1, is as follows: DTGVSQNPRHKITKRGQNVTFRCDPISEHNRLYWYRQTLGQGPEFLTYFQNEAQLEKSRLLSDRFSAERPKGSFSTLEIQRTEQGDSAMYLCASSLGGLRNTEAFFGQGTRLTVV.

The V gene is TRBV27, the J gene TRBJ1-2, with 10 bases that match TRBD1. This CDR3 contains 14 residues. Germline assignment: CDR1 MNHEY and CDR2 SMNVEV (reference sequence). V lost 6 bases, J lost 8 bases, and 9 bases stayed unmatched. CDR3 coding DNA: TGTGCCAGCAGCCCAGGACAGGGGGTTTTCGGCTACACCTTC. Protein sequence: CASSPGQGVFGYTF.

This clone was detected only a few times. J is TRBJ2-1 and V is TRBV11-3; D might be TRBD1 (5 bases). Germline V lookup: CDR1 SGHNT, CDR2 YENEEA. V lost 1 base to trimming and J lost 4 bases, with 5 bases between them. This CDR3 is 13 amino acids long. CDR3 in DNA: TGTGCCAGCAGCTTAGGGACATACAATGAGCAGTTCTTC. Encoded protein: CASSLGTYNEQFF.

The chain recombines TRBV6-6 with TRBJ1-1, with TRBD1 as a possible D gene (6 bases). Trimming removed 0 bases from V and 5 bases from J, with 16 bases in between. CDR3 length: 16 amino acids. Germline assignment: CDR1 MNHNY and CDR2 SVGAGI (reference sequence). The CDR3 DNA follows: TGTGCCAGCAGTTACTCCGGAGGGGGGGCGAAGACTGAAGCTTTCTTT. This codes for CASSYSGGGAKTEAFF.

The chain is built from TRBV7-9 and TRBJ2-2; perhaps TRBD1 as D (5 bases). CDR1 and CDR2 (germline): SEHNR, FQNEAQ (reference sequence). V gave up 3 bases and J gave up 4 bases, with 12 bases separating them. The CDR3 has 15 amino acids. As DNA, the CDR3 is TGTGCCAGCAGCTTGTTGACAGCTGTCACCGGGGAGCTGTTTTTT. This sequence encodes CASSLLTAVTGELFF. The whole variable domain, remainder taken from reference TRBV7-9 and TRBJ2-2, is DTGVSQNPRHKITKRGQNVTFRCDPISEHNRLYWYRQTLGQGPEFLTYFQNEAQLEKSRLLSDRFSAERPKGSFSTLEIQRTEQGDSAMYLCASSLLTAVTGELFFGEGSRLTVL.

The rearrangement links TRBV7-9 to TRBJ1-1; D may be TRBD1 (6 bases). The V gene lost 5 bases and the J gene lost 4 bases, with 17 bases spanning the gap. CDR1 SEHNR and CDR2 FQNEAQ come from the germline V gene (reference sequence). CDR3 length: 15 amino acids. CDR3 residues: CASSLTGNRGTEAFF. The CDR3 region has the DNA TGTGCCAGCAGCCTTACAGGGAATCGGGGCACTGAAGCTTTCTTT.

This rearrangement joins TRBV4-1 to TRBJ2-1; tentatively, D is TRBD1 or TRBD2 (5 bases each). V was cut by 5 bases and J by 4 bases, with 15 bases left in between. CDR1 and CDR2 from the germline V gene are MGHRA and YSYEKL. CDR3 length: 15 residues. CDR3 bases: TGCGCCAGCAGCATAGATTGGGACCGGTACAATGAGCAGTTCTTC. It codes for CASSIDWDRYNEQFF.

The chain joins TRBV19 to TRBJ1-3; unclear D gene. The CDR3 runs 15 residues. V was clipped by 1 base and J by 0 bases, with 7 bases between them. Germline loops: CDR1 LNHDA, CDR2 SQIVND (reference sequence). The CDR3 spells CASSIGRSSGNTIYF. As DNA, the CDR3 is TGTGCCAGTAGTATAGGACGGTCCTCTGGAAACACCATATATTTT.

This sequence joins TRBV5-1 and TRBJ2-5; D not resolved. The V and J ends lost 4 bases and 2 bases respectively, with 15 bases between them. The length of the CDR3 is 15 residues. From germline, CDR1 is SGHRS and CDR2 YFSETQ. The CDR3 region has the DNA TGCGCCAGCAGCGGCATTTTGGCCGGTCAAGAGACCCAGTACTTC. This translates into CASSGILAGQETQYF.

V and J are TRBV5-1 and TRBJ1-1, with D possibly TRBD1 on 6 matching bases. The CDR3 contains 15 residues. With 5 bases removed from V and 0 bases from J, the gap between germline ends came to 14 bases. Germline CDR1 reads SGHRS; CDR2 reads YFSETQ. CDR3 sequence reads: CASRPIQGLNTEAFF. DNA of the CDR3: TGCGCCAGCAGACCGATACAGGGATTGAACACTGAAGCTTTCTTT.

The V gene is TRBV27, the J gene TRBJ2-1; 7 bases line up with TRBD1. The CDR3 is made up of 12 amino acids. The V segment lost 6 bases and the J segment 8 bases; nucleotides outside the gene matches: 4. CDR1 MNHEY and CDR2 SMNVEV come from the germline V gene (reference sequence). This CDR3 reads CASSLQGDEQFF. For the CDR3, the DNA is TGTGCCAGCAGCCTTCAGGGGGATGAGCAGTTCTTC.

The chain has TRBV11-2 and TRBJ2-6; TRBD2 agrees at 14 bases. Germline values: CDR1 SGHAT, CDR2 FQNNGV. V shed 5 bases, J shed 4 bases, and the junction held 10 bases outside the gene matches. This CDR3 is 19 amino acids long. The CDR3 is CASSGGGLAGVSGANVLTF. CDR3 DNA sequence: TGTGCCAGCAGCGGCGGGGGACTAGCGGGAGTTTCGGGGGCCAACGTCCTGACTTTC.

This clone came up once. V gene TRBV5-1 combines with J gene TRBJ2-1; 7 bases align to TRBD1. Trimming removed 8 bases from V and 7 bases from J; junction bases left unmatched: 15. The CDR3 consists of 15 residues. CDR1 is SGHRS, CDR2 YFSETQ, per germline. CDR3 coding DNA: TGCGCCAGTAACTATTCTCCGGGACAGACGAATGAGCAGTTCTTC. Its translation: CASNYSPGQTNEQFF. The full variable domain, completed using reference TRBV5-1 and TRBJ2-1, is KAGVTQTPRYLIKTRGQQVTLSCSPISGHRSVSWYQQTPGQGLQFLFEYFSETQRNKGNFPGRFSGRQFSNSRSEMNVSTLELGDSALYLCASNYSPGQTNEQFFGPGTRLTVL.

The genes are TRBV11-1 and TRBJ2-3, with TRBD2 matching over 9 bases. Germline CDR1 SGHAT, CDR2 FQDESV (reference sequence). V was pared by 1 base and J by 2 bases, with 7 bases of the junction left unmatched. The CDR3 sequence is 17 residues long. The CDR3 nucleotides read TGTGCCAGCAGCTTAGGTCGCGGGAGGGAATTCACAGATACGCAGTATTTT. Amino acids: CASSLGRGREFTDTQYF.

This chain joins TRBV6-1 and TRBJ1-4; unclear D gene. Per the germline V gene, CDR1 is MNHNS and CDR2 is SASEGT. The CDR3 contains 17 residues. Trimming stripped 3 bases from V and 8 bases from J, with 22 bases between. The CDR3 nucleotides read TGTGCCAGCAGTGATGGGTTCCTTGCAGATTGGGGAGAAAAACTGTTTTTT. Translation gives CASSDGFLADWGEKLFF.

The J gene is TRBJ2-2, the V gene TRBV5-4, with unresolved D. The CDR3 is 12 residues long. The V gene's germline CDR1 is SGHNT and CDR2 YYREEE (reference sequence). Trimming took 4 bases from V and 7 from J, leaving 8 bases between them. CDR3 in amino acids: CASSRQDGELFF. The CDR3, as DNA: TGTGCCAGCAGCCGGCAGGACGGGGAGCTGTTTTTT.

The rearrangement links TRBV15 to TRBJ2-1; D gene ambiguous. The CDR3 length is 14 residues. V lost 3 bases, J lost 1 base, and 7 bases lay in between. Germline V CDR1 and CDR2: LNHNV, YYDKDF (reference sequence). CDR3 protein: CATSRAVSYNEQFF. For the CDR3, the DNA is TGTGCCACCAGCAGGGCGGTTTCCTACAATGAGCAGTTCTTC. Full variable domain (rest looked up from reference TRBV15 and TRBJ2-1): DAMVIQNPRYQVTQFGKPVTLSCSQTLNHNVMYWYQQKSSQAPKLLFHYYDKDFNNEADTPDNFQSRRPNTSFCFLDIRSPGLGDTAMYLCATSRAVSYNEQFFGPGTRLTVL.

The chain links TRBV5-6 to TRBJ2-7; 8 nucleotides align to TRBD1. CDR3 length: 15 amino acids. V gave up 3 bases and J gave up 2 bases; unmatched junction bases: 7. Per germline, CDR1 SGHDT and CDR2 YYEEEE. The CDR3 DNA sequence: TGTGCCAGCAGCTCAAGAGGACAGGGTACCTACGAGCAGTACTTC. Translated: CASSSRGQGTYEQYF.

The chain is built from TRBV7-9 and TRBJ2-3, with TRBD2 matching 7 bases. V gave up 5 bases and J gave up 0 bases; unmatched junction bases: 17. From germline, CDR1 is SEHNR and CDR2 FQNEAQ (reference sequence). This CDR3 contains 19 residues. The CDR3 nucleotides read TGTGCCAGCAGCCCAGTGGTAGCGGGCCCTTCCACTAGCACAGATACGCAGTATTTT. It codes for CASSPVVAGPSTSTDTQYF.

The J gene is TRBJ2-7, the V gene TRBV7-9, with D unresolved. The CDR3 sequence is 11 residues long. CDR1 is SEHNR and CDR2 is FQNEAQ in the germline V gene (reference sequence). Trimming pared 2 bases from V and 8 bases from J, leaving 7 bases between. The CDR3 sequence: CASSLQAKQYF. CDR3 bases: TGTGCCAGCAGCTTACAGGCAAAGCAGTACTTC.

This clone was detected once. The chain uses TRBV28 and TRBJ2-1, with D uncertain. Trimming removed 5 bases from V and 5 bases from J, with 19 bases in between. Germline lookup yields CDR1 MDHEN and CDR2 SYDVKM. The CDR3 has 16 amino acids. The CDR3 coding sequence is TGTGCCAGCAGTCTGGGGATAGCCCCACGTCACAATGAGCAGTTCTTC. Translated, it gives CASSLGIAPRHNEQFF.